The following is a T cell receptor (beta chain) sequence with its context. The target antigen is unknown. This specimen comes from a study of CD8 T cells in Susac syndrome. Sequencing targeted TCR beta in T cells from blood (CD8+ and CD4+). Points from the study as a whole: The study acknowledged a relatively small number of individuals in its TCR sequencing and HLA analysis.

Random hexamers served to reverse transcribe roughly 0.5 to 1 ug RNA. The TCR beta CDR3 was amplified by immunoSEQ multiplex PCR across 54 Vbeta, 13 Jbeta. TCRdb re-derived calls from the immunoSEQ multiplex PCR reads in MiXCR, one entry per CDR3 protein. The sample yields about 180,000 distinct CDR3 sequences, around 95% seen once. Trimming pared 4 bases from V and 1 base from J, leaving 10 bases between. The germline V gene encodes CDR1 MNHEY and CDR2 SVGAGI. The CDR3 contains 15 residues. The sequencing sample was made of CD4+ T cells from PBMCs. V and J are TRBV6-5 and TRBJ2-2; D is perhaps TRBD1 (6 bases). This TCR came from a human donor with multiple sclerosis. CDR3 region: CASSSMTGNTGELFF. The CDR3 nucleotides are TGTGCCAGCAGTTCCATGACAGGGAACACCGGGGAGCTGTTTTTT.